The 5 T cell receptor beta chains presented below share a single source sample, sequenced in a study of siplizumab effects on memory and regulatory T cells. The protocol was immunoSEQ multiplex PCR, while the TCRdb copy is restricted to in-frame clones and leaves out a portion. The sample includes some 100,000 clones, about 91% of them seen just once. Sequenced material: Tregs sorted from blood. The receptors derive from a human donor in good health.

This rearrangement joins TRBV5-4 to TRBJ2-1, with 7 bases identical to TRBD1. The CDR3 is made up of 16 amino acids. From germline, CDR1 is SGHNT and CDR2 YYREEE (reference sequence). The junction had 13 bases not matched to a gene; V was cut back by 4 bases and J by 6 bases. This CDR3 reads CASSPWRTGAFNEQFF. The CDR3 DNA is TGTGCCAGCAGCCCCTGGCGGACAGGAGCATTCAATGAGCAGTTCTTC.

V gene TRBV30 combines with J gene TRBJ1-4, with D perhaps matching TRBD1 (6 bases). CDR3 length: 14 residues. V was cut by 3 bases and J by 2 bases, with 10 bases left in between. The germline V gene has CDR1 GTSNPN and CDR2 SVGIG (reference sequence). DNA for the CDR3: TGTGCCTGGAGAGGTGGACAGACTAATGAAAAACTGTTTTTT. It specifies CAWRGGQTNEKLFF. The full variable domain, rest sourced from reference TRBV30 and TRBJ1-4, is SQTIHQWPATLVQPVGSPLSLECTVEGTSNPNLYWYRQAAGRGLQLLFYSVGIGQISSEVPQNLSASRPQDRQFILSSKKLLLSDSGFYLCAWRGGQTNEKLFFGSGTQLSVL.

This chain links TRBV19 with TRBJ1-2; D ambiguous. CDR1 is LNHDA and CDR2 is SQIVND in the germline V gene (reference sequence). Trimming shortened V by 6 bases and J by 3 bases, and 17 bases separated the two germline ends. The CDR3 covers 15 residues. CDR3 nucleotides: TGTGCCAGTAGGGCCGGAGACTTGGGGTACTATGGCTACACCTTC. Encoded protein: CASRAGDLGYYGYTF.

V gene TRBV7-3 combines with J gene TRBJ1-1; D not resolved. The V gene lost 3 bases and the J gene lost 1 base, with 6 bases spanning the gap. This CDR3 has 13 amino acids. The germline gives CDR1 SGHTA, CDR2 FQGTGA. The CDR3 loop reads CASSLDPNTEAFF. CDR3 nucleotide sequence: TGTGCCAGCAGCTTGGATCCGAACACTGAAGCTTTCTTT.

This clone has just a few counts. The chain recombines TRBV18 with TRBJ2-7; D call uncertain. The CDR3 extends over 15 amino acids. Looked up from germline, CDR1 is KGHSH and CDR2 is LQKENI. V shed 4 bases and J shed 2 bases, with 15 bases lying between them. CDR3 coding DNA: TGTGCCAGCTCACTGCGGTTCGTCAGCACCTACGAGCAGTACTTC. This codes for CASSLRFVSTYEQYF.